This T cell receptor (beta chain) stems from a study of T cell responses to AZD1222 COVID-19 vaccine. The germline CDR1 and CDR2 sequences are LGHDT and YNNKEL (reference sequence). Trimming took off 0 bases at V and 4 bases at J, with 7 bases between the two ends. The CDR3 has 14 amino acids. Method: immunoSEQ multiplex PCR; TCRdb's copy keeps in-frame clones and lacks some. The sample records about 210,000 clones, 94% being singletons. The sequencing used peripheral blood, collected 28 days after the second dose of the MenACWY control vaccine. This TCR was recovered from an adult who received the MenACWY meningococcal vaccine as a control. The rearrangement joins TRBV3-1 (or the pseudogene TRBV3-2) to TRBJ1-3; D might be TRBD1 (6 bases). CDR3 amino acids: CASSQEGQGNTIYF. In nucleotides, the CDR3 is TGTGCCAGCAGCCAAGAGGGACAAGGAAACACCATATATTTT.